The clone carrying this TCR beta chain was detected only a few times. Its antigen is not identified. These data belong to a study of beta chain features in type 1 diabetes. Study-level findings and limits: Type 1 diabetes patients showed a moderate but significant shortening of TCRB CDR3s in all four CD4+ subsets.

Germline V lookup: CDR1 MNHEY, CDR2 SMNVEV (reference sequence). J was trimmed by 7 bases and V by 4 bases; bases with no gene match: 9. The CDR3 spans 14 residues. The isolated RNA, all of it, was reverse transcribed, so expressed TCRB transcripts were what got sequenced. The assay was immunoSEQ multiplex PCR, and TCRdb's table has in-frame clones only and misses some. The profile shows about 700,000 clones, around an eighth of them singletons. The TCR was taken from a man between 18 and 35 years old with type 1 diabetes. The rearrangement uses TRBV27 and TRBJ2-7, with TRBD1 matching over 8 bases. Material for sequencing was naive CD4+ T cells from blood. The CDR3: CASSSRQGLREQYF. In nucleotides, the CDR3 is TGTGCCAGCAGTTCGAGACAGGGGCTGAGGGAGCAGTACTTC.